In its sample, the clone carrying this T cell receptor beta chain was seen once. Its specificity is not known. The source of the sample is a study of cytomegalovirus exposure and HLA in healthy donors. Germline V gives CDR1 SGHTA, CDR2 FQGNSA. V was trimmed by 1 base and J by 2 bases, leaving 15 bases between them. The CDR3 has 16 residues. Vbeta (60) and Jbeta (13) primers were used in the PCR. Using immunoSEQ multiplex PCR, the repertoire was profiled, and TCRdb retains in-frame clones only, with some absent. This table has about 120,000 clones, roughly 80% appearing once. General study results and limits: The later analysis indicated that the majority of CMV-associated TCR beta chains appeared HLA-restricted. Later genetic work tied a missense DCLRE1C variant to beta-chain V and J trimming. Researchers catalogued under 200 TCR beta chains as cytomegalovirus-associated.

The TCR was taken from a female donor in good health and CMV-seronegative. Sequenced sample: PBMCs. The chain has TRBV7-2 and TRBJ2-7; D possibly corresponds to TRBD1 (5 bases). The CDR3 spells CASSLVGLQGPYEQYF. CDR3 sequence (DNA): TGTGCCAGCAGCTTAGTTGGTCTCCAGGGCCCCTACGAGCAGTACTTC.